This T cell receptor (beta chain) was identified during a study of cytomegalovirus exposure and HLA in healthy donors. Findings of the study overall: CMV serostatus was the sole immune exposure information available.

This clone was recorded only once. Its antigen remains unknown. This PCR relied on a set of 60 Vbeta primers and 13 Jbeta primers. Generated by immunoSEQ multiplex PCR, the TCRdb table keeps only in-frame clones and is missing some. The sample lists approximately 150,000 clones; 65% to 85% were seen once. CDR1 and CDR2 (germline): ENHRY, SYGVKD. V gave up 6 bases and J gave up 0 bases, with 12 bases separating them. The length of the CDR3 is 14 residues. V usage is TRBV10-3 and J usage is TRBJ2-7, with D perhaps matching TRBD1 (5 bases). Sequences were obtained from PBMCs. The clonotype comes from a woman aged 35 to 49 in good health and CMV-seropositive. The CDR3 reads CAIRDSVVSYEQYF. The CDR3 DNA is TGTGCCATCAGAGACAGTGTAGTCTCCTACGAGCAGTACTTC.